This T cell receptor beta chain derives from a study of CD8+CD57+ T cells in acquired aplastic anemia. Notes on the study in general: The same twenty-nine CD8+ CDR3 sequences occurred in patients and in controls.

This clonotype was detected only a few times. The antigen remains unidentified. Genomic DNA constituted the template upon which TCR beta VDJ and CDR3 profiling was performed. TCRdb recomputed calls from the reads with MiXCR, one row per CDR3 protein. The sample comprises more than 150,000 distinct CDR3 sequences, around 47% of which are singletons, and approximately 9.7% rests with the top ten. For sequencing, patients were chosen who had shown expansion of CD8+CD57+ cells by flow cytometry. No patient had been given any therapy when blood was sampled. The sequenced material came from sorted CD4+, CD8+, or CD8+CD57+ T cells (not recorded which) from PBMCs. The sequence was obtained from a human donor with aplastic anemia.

The CDR3 DNA reads TGTGCCAGCTCACCGGCCGGAGATACGCAGTATTTT. This sequence encodes CASSPAGDTQYF. The V call is TRBV18, the J call TRBJ2-3; unclear D gene. The CDR3 covers 12 residues. The germline CDR1 and CDR2 sequences are KGHSH and LQKENI. The V end was cut by 3 bases, the J end by 5 bases, with 6 bases between.